This TCR beta chain was observed in a study of cytomegalovirus exposure and HLA in healthy donors. Study context: The early release's HLA-typed donors yielded approximately 82 million unique TCRs.

Germline V lookup: CDR1 LGHNA, CDR2 YSLEER. This CDR3 is 14 amino acids long. Germline trimming cut 0 bases from V and 7 bases from J; bases unmatched to any gene: 3. The table lists this clone with a count of one. Within the sample, other DNA sequences also encode this same CDR3. Amplification used 60 Vbeta primers and 13 Jbeta primers. The data were produced by immunoSEQ multiplex PCR, yet TCRdb's version contains in-frame clones alone and is incomplete. The sample has around 200,000 clones, approximately 82% seen once. The origin of this receptor is a middle-aged woman in good health and CMV-seronegative. The chain couples TRBV4-3 to TRBJ2-1; TRBD2 matches at 7 bases. The sequenced material came from PBMCs. CDR3 coding DNA: TGCGCCAGCAGCCAAGAATTGCGGGGGAATGAGCAGTTCTTC. Amino acid sequence: CASSQELRGNEQFF.